This T cell receptor beta chain comes out of a study of T cell responses to AZD1222 COVID-19 vaccine. Study results and caveats: Repertoire sampling occurred only after the peak T cell response. Clonal diversity was possibly underestimated, and white British individuals and females predominated among donors.

The protocol was immunoSEQ multiplex PCR, while the TCRdb copy is restricted to in-frame clones and leaves out a portion. The sample lists 200,000 to 250,000 clones; approximately 94% were seen once. Turning to this clone: Antigen specificity is unknown.

The V gene lost 0 bases and the J gene lost 12 bases, with 15 bases spanning the gap. CDR1 MNHEY and CDR2 SMNVEV come from the germline V gene (reference sequence). CDR3 length: 14 residues. This chain uses TRBV27 with TRBJ2-1; D is perhaps TRBD2 (5 bases). Specimen: peripheral blood, collected on day 0 of MenACWY control vaccination. The sequence was obtained from an adult in good health. CDR3 residues: CASSLSRQIGVQFF. CDR3 DNA sequence: TGTGCCAGCAGTTTATCGAGGCAGATCGGGGTGCAGTTCTTC.